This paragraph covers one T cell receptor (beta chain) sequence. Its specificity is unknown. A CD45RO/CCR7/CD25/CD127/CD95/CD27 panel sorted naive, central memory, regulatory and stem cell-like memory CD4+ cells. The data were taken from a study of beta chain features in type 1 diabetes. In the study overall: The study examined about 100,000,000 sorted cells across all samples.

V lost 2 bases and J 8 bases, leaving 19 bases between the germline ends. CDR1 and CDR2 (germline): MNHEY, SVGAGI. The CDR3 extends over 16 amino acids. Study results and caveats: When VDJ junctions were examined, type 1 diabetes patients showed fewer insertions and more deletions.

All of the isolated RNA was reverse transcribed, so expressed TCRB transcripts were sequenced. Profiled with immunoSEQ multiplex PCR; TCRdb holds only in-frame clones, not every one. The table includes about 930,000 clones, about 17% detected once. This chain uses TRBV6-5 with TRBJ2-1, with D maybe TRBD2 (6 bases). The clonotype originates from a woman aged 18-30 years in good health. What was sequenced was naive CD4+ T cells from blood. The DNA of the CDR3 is TGTGCCAGCAGTTACGTGAGCGGGTCCCTCCGCGATGAGCAGTTCTTC. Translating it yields CASSYVSGSLRDEQFF.